What follows is one T cell receptor beta chain and its context. What antigen it recognizes has not been identified. One base away there is no much larger clone; base qualities are not given. This entry belongs to a study of blood T cell repertoires in COVID-19 (dated by TCRdb to the early 2020s). Looking at the study overall: Samples covering the acute and convalescent phases of COVID-19 were provided by collaborators in the United States, Italy and Spain. The material from the prospective study consisted of cDNA or gDNA derived from T cells, B-cell-depleted T cells, or PBMCs. The dataset comprised deeply sampled blood TCRbeta repertoires from subjects exposed to, actively infected with, or recovered from COVID-19. A freely available public database, intended as a resource for researchers studying the immune response to SARS-CoV-2, is where the repertoires were released. Samples were obtained from the ongoing ImmuneRACE study (first 160 participants) and from over 1,000 subjects provided by 6 global collaborators. Sample metadata almost always included a de-identified subject ID, COVID-19 status, age in years and sex. HLA class I and class II types, where available, came from metadata supplied by the sample provider rather than from assay-based typing. What the research found in general, with its limitations: The amount of clinical and demographic metadata varied by source and participant and was provided uncurated.

TCRbeta CDR3 regions were amplified from genomic DNA using the immunoSEQ Assay, a bias-controlled multiplex PCR. The authors processed their data as follows. The number of nucleated cells in each sample was estimated from the amplification of reference gene primers within the assay. To quantify the absolute abundance of each unique TCRbeta CDR3 rearrangement, sequence reads were collapsed and filtered. For each sample, productive Simpson clonality was calculated as the square root of Simpson's diversity index over productive rearrangements. TCRdb holds this immuneACCESS table with in-frame rearrangements only. Some clones are missing; in checked studies, unresolved V genes explain under half, and the rest has no known cause. The D gene and trimming were derived from the DNA, and the V and J assignments and clone size from that table. The sample data list some 250,000 clones, and 80% to 85% of these were observed just once. The ten largest clones add up to around 3.4% of the sample.

The collaborating institutions used their own protocols to collect whole blood in K2EDTA tubes. For TCRbeta analysis, collaborator samples were shipped as frozen whole blood, as isolated PBMCs, or as DNA extracted from either sample type. The sample taken for sequencing was peripheral blood. The TCR was taken from a young woman with acute or convalescent COVID-19.

The sequenced DNA: TGCGCCAGCAGCCAAGACCTAACCGGGACTAGCGGGAGGAATGAGCAGTTCTTC. This yields the protein CASSQDLTGTSGRNEQFF. The sequence links TRBV4-3 to TRBJ2-1; TRBD2 lines up with 15 middle nucleotides. Including cysteine and phenylalanine, the CDR3 has 18 amino acids. The CDR3 DNA has 54 bases and is translated from base 1. V and J are trimmed by 0 bases and 7 bases, and the gene matches miss 7 bases of the junction. Reading the germline V gene gives CDR1 LGHNA and CDR2 YSLEER.